Below, one T cell receptor (beta chain) is given with its context. The antigen is undetermined. A much larger clone sits a single nucleotide away, making a read error possible. The data stem from a study of T cell repertoires in cytomegalovirus infection. Study-wide context: CMV infection plus the matching HLA type was flagged by public TCR beta signatures.

TCRdb re-analysed the reads in MiXCR, keeping a single row per CDR3 protein. There are about 890,000 distinct CDR3 sequences in the sample; approximately 33% occur only once, and over 10% lies in the top ten. CDR1 and CDR2 from the germline V gene are SGHVS and FNYEAQ. The length of the CDR3 is 17 residues. The source of this sequence is a human donor in good health (CMV status not recorded). Some clones in this sample may be carry-over from other donors' samples. Sequenced material: cultured CD8+ T cells from PBMCs, taken from culture after CMV antigen stimulation. This sequence joins TRBV7-6 and TRBJ1-5; TRBD1 matches at 10 bases. The DNA for the CDR3 is TGTGCCAGCAGCCCAGGGACAGGGGAGGACCCCAATCAGTCCCAGCATTTT. As protein: CASSPGTGEDPNQSQHF.